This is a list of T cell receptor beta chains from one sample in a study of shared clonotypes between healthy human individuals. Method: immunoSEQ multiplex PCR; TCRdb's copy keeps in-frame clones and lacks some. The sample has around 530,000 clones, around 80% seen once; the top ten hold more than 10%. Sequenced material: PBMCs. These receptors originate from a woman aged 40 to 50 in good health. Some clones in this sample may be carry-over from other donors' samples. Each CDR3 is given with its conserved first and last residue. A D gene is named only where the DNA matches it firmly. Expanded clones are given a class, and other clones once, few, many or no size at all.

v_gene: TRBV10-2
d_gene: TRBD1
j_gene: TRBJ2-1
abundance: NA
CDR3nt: TGCGCCAGCCGAAGGGACAGTTACAATGAGCAGTTCTTC
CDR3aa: CASRRDSYNEQFF

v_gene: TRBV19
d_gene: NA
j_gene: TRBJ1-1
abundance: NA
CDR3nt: TGTGCCAGTAGTATTGGGAATAATGAAGCTTTCTTT
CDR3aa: CASSIGNNEAFF

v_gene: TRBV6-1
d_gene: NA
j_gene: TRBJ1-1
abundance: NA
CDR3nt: TGTGCCAGCAGTCGGGACCGGAACACTGAAGCTTTCTTT
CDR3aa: CASSRDRNTEAFF

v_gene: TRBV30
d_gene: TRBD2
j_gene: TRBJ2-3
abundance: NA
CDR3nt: TGTGCCTGGAGTGCCGCTTTGACTAGCTCGGCAGTTACGCAGTATTTT
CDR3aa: CAWSAALTSSAVTQYF

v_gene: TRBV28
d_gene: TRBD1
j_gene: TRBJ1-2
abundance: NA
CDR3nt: TGTGCCAGCAGTTTCCCGGGACAGGTGTATGGCTACACCTTC
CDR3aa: CASSFPGQVYGYTF

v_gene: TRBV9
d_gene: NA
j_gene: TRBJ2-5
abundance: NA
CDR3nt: TGTGCCAGCAGCCCGCTTTTGCTAGGAGAGACCCAGTACTTC
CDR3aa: CASSPLLLGETQYF

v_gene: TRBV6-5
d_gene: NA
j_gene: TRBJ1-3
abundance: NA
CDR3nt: TGTGCCAGCACAATATCGGGGGCTGCTGGAAACACCATATATTTT
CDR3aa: CASTISGAAGNTIYF

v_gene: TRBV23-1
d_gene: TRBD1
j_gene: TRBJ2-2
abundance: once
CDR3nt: TGCGCCAGCAGTCAGATCCCGGGACAGGGGGCGGTAAACACCGGGGAGCTGTTTTTT
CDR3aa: CASSQIPGQGAVNTGELFF

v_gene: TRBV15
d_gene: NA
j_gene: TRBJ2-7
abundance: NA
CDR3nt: TGTGCCACCAGCAGAGATCGTGGATACGAGCAGTACTTC
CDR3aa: CATSRDRGYEQYF

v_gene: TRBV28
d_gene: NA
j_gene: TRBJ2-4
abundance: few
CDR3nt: TGTGCCAGCAGAAGGGCCCCGGTGGACATTCAGTACTTC
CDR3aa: CASRRAPVDIQYF

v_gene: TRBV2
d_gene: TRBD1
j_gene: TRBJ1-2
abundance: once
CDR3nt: TGTGCCAGCAGTGAAGAAGAGGGACAGGGGGCCTCTTATGGCTACACCTTC
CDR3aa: CASSEEEGQGASYGYTF

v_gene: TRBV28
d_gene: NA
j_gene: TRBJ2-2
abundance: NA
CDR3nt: TGTGCCAGCAATCGAGCAGGGCTCCACGGGGAGCTGTTTTTT
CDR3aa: CASNRAGLHGELFF

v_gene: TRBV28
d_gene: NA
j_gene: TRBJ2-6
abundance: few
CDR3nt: TGTGCCAGCAGCTACAACTCTGGGGCCAACGTCCTGACTTTC
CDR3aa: CASSYNSGANVLTF

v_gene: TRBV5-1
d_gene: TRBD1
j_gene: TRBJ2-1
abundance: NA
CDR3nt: TGCGCCAGCAGCCTGGGACAGGGGGTTTTTAATGAGCAGTTCTTC
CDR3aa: CASSLGQGVFNEQFF

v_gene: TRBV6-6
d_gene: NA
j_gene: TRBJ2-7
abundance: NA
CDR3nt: TGTGCCAGCAGGCGCCGGGGACCCTACGAGCAGTACTTC
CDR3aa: CASRRRGPYEQYF

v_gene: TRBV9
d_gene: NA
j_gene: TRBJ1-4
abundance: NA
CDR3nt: TGTGCCAGCAGCGATACGGCAGCAACTAATGAAAAACTGTTTTTT
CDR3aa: CASSDTAATNEKLFF

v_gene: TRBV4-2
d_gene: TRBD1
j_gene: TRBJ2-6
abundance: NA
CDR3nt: TGTGCCAGCAGCCGGGGGACAGGGGGCGCTTTGGGGGCCAACGTCCTGACTTTC
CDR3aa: CASSRGTGGALGANVLTF

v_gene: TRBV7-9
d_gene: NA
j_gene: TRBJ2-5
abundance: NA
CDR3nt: TGTGCCAGCAGCTCCTGGGGCGGGGGCCGTATCTGGACCCAGTACTTC
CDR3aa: CASSSWGGGRIWTQYF

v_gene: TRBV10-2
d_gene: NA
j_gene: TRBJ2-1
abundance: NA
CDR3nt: TGCGCCAGCACCGGCTCCGCTGAGCAGTTCTTC
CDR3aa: CASTGSAEQFF

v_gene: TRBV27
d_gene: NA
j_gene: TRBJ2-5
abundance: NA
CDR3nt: TGTGCCAGCAGTATGACAGTAGAAGAGACCCAGTACTTC
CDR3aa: CASSMTVEETQYF

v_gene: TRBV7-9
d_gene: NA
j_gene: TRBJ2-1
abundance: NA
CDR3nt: TGTGCCAGCAGCCCAAAGGGCCATAAACTATACAATGAGCAGTTCTTC
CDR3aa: CASSPKGHKLYNEQFF

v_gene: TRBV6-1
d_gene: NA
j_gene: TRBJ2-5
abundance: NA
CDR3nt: TGTGCCAGCAGTGAATCGTGGGAGACCCAGTACTTC
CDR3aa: CASSESWETQYF

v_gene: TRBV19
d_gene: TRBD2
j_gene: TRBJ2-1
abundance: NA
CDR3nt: TGTGCCAGTAGTTCATGGACTAGCGGGATGGATGAGCAGTTCTTC
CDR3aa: CASSSWTSGMDEQFF

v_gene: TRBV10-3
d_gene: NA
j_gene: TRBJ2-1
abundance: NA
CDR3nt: TGTGCCATCACGCCGGGGCCGGGCAATGAGCAGTTCTTC
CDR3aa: CAITPGPGNEQFF

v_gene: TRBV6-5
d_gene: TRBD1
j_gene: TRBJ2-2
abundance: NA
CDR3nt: TGTGCCAGCAGTTACTCGACAGGGTTAACCACCGGGGAGCTGTTTTTT
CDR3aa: CASSYSTGLTTGELFF

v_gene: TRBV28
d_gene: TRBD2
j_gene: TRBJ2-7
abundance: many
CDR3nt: TGTGCCAGCAGTTTGCCCGGCGGGAGGGCCTACGAGCAGTACTTC
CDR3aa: CASSLPGGRAYEQYF

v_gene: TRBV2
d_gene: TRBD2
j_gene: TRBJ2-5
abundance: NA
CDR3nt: TGTGCCAGCAAGACTAGCGGGAGCAGGGAGACCCAGTACTTC
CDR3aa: CASKTSGSRETQYF

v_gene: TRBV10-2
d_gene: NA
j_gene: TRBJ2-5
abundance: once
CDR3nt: TGCGCCAGCAGTGAGGCAGAGTACCAAGAGACCCAGTACTTC
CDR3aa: CASSEAEYQETQYF

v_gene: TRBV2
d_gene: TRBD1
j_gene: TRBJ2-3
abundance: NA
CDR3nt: TGTGCCAGCAGGTCGACAGGGACCGGGGCAGATACGCAGTATTTT
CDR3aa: CASRSTGTGADTQYF

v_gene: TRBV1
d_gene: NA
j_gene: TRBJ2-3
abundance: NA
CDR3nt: TGCACCAGCAGCCAAGATCTTGGCACTAGCGGTACAGATACGCAGTATTTT
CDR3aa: CTSSQDLGTSGTDTQYF

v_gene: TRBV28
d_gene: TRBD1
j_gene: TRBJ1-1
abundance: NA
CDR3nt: TGTGCCAGCAGCGCAGACAGGGTGTGGACTGAAGCTTTCTTT
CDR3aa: CASSADRVWTEAFF

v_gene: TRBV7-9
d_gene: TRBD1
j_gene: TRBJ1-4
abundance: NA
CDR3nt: TGTGCCAGCGGGAACAGGGGGTCTGAAAAACTGTTTTTT
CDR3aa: CASGNRGSEKLFF

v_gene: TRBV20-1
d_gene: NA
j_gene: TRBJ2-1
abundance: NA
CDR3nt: TGCAGTGCAAAGGACTGGAATGAGCAGTTCTTC
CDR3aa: CSAKDWNEQFF

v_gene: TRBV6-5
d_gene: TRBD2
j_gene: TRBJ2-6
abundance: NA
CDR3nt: TGTGCCAGCAGTTACTCAGCGGGATCTGGGGCCAACGTCCTGACTTTC
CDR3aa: CASSYSAGSGANVLTF

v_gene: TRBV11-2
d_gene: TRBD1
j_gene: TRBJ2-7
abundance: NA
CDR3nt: TGTGCCAGCAGCTTAGTGAGGGACAGTCTCTACGAGCAGTACTTC
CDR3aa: CASSLVRDSLYEQYF

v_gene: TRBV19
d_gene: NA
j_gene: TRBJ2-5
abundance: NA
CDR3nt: TGTGCCAGTAGTGCACAGGTGAACCAAGAGACCCAGTACTTC
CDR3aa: CASSAQVNQETQYF

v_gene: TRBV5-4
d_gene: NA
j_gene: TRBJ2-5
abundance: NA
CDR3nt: TGTGCCAGCAGCTTGGCCGAGGCCGCGCAAGAGACCCAGTACTTC
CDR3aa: CASSLAEAAQETQYF